A selection of T cell receptor beta chains follows, all from one sample in a study of T cell clonotyping in hematopoietic cell transplantation. Profiled with immunoSEQ multiplex PCR; TCRdb holds only in-frame clones, not every one. Counted here are tens of thousands of clones, less than 95% occurring once; the ten biggest clones make up roughly 0.85%. The sample was peripheral blood mononuclear cells. The origin of the receptors is a woman between 50 and 59 years old in good health. Some clones in this sample may be carry-over from other donors' samples. CDR3s include the opening cysteine and the closing phenylalanine or tryptophan. The D gene is left open where the match is weak. Expanded clones are given a class, and other clones once, few, many or no size at all.

cdr3_nt cdr3_aa j_call clone_size v_call d_call
TGCGCCAGCAGCTTGGTTCTGGGGGGCCTGAGGGATGAGACCCAGTACTTC CASSLVLGGLRDETQYF TRBJ2-5 - TRBV5-1 -
TGTGCCAGCAGGACAGGAAACACTGAAGCTTTCTTT CASRTGNTEAFF TRBJ1-1 - TRBV28 -
TGCGCCAGCAGCCAAGACAGGGGATATGGCTACACCTTC CASSQDRGYGYTF TRBJ1-2 - TRBV4-3 -
TGCGCCAGCAGCCAAGAAGGGCGACAGGCCTCTGGAAACACCATATATTTT CASSQEGRQASGNTIYF TRBJ1-3 - TRBV4-3 -
TGTGCCAGCAGTCCCGGGACAGTCTCTGGAAACACCATATATTTT CASSPGTVSGNTIYF TRBJ1-3 - TRBV2 TRBD1
TGTGCAAGTCGCTCCCTAACCCCGGGACAGGGGAACCAGCCCCAGCATTTT CASRSLTPGQGNQPQHF TRBJ1-5 - TRBV12-2 -
TGCGCCAGCAGCTTGGCACTTATGAACACTGAAGCTTTCTTT CASSLALMNTEAFF TRBJ1-1 - TRBV5-1 -
TGTGCCAGTAGTCCGCTTAAGGGCGGACTCTATGGCTACACCTTC CASSPLKGGLYGYTF TRBJ1-2 - TRBV19 -
TGTGCCAGCAGCCAAACCAGGAGCTCCTATAATTCACCCCTCCACTTT CASSQTRSSYNSPLHF TRBJ1-6 - TRBV5-8 -
TGTGCCAGCAGCCAAGCATTTGAAGCTTTCTTT CASSQAFEAFF TRBJ1-1 - TRBV14 -
TGCAGCGTCTTACAGGGGAACACTGAAGCTTTCTTT CSVLQGNTEAFF TRBJ1-1 once TRBV29-1 -
TGTGCCAGCAGCCTAACGACAGGGGGCACTGAAGCTTTCTTT CASSLTTGGTEAFF TRBJ1-1 - TRBV7-2 TRBD1
TGTGCCGTCCGAGGGGGGGCTTACGAGCAGTACTTC CAVRGGAYEQYF TRBJ2-7 - TRBV6-6 -
TGTGCCAGCAGTCCCAACCTAAACAGCGGGGGGAGCACAGATACGCAGTATTTT CASSPNLNSGGSTDTQYF TRBJ2-3 - TRBV27 TRBD2
TGTGCCAGCAGGGGGGGAGAGGGCCCGAACACCGGGGAGCTGTTTTTT CASRGGEGPNTGELFF TRBJ2-2 - TRBV7-6 -
TGTGCCAGCAGCCGGGAGAGCGCTAACTATGGCTACACCTTC CASSRESANYGYTF TRBJ1-2 - TRBV7-8 -
TGCGCCAGCAGCCTCTTAAGGGGAGAGTTCGGCTACACCTTC CASSLLRGEFGYTF TRBJ1-2 - TRBV5-1 -
TGTGCCAGCAGCTCTCAACCAGACGGTGGCGAAAAACTGTTTTTT CASSSQPDGGEKLFF TRBJ1-4 - TRBV11-1 -
TGCAGCGTTGAAGCCCAGGGTAAGGTGAACACTGAAGCTTTCTTT CSVEAQGKVNTEAFF TRBJ1-1 - TRBV29-1 -
TGTGCCAGCACCCTCGGGGGGGGTCGAGAGCAGTACTTC CASTLGGGREQYF TRBJ2-7 - TRBV5-6 TRBD2
TGCGCCAGCAGCTTGACAGGGTGGGATACGCAGTATTTT CASSLTGWDTQYF TRBJ2-3 - TRBV5-1 -
TGTGCCAGCAGCATACCGGGACAGGGGAACAATGAGCAGTTCTTC CASSIPGQGNNEQFF TRBJ2-1 - TRBV11-1 TRBD1
TGTGCCAGCAGCTTAGCGGGGTCGGGCACAGATACGCAGTATTTT CASSLAGSGTDTQYF TRBJ2-3 - TRBV7-3 -
TGTGCCAGCGGGGGACAGGGCCCCCTCGAGCAGTACTTC CASGGQGPLEQYF TRBJ2-7 - TRBV11-2 TRBD1
TGTGCCAGCAGTGGCTCCCGGGCTCTGAACACTGAAGCTTTCTTT CASSGSRALNTEAFF TRBJ1-1 - TRBV2 -
TGCGCCAGCAGCTCGATCCCACAGAGCCAAGAGACCCAGTACTTC CASSSIPQSQETQYF TRBJ2-5 - TRBV5-1 -
TGTGCCAGCCAGGGGGGACGACAAGATACGCAGTATTTT CASQGGRQDTQYF TRBJ2-3 - TRBV7-3 -
TGTGCCAGCAGCCCGAGGACAGGCACCGGGGAGCTGTTTTTT CASSPRTGTGELFF TRBJ2-2 - TRBV7-2 TRBD1
TGTGCCAGCAGCGTAGAAGCCTACACAGATACGCAGTATTTT CASSVEAYTDTQYF TRBJ2-3 - TRBV9 -
TGTGCCAGCGAAGAAGGACAGGGGAGGGCTGAAGCTTTCTTT CASEEGQGRAEAFF TRBJ1-1 - TRBV11-2 TRBD1